These 6 T cell receptor beta chains share one sample of origin, sequenced in a study of blood T cells in healthy people across ages. A second PCR of roughly 6 to 12 cycles used a sample-barcoded 5' primer and a J-beta primer mix. TCRdb called the 5' RACE reads again in MiXCR, with one record for every CDR3 protein. The sample has some 860,000 distinct CDR3 sequences, just over 55% seen once. The sequenced material came from blood. The origin of the receptors is a man aged 35 to 55 in good health.

The gene calls are TRBV7-2 and TRBJ2-3, with 10 bases fitting TRBD2. Looked up from germline, CDR1 is SGHTA and CDR2 is FQGNSA. V dropped 0 bases and J dropped 5; count of bases not matched to a gene: 5. The CDR3 runs 16 residues. The CDR3 DNA reads as TGTGCCAGCAGCTTAGCGCCAGGACTAGCGGTAGATACGCAGTATTTT. This codes for CASSLAPGLAVDTQYF.

The V and J genes are TRBV11-2 and TRBJ2-5; D not resolved. V lost 2 bases and J 3 bases, leaving 16 bases between the germline ends. CDR3 length: 16 amino acids. CDR1 and CDR2 (germline): SGHAT, FQNNGV. The CDR3 spells CASSLWMVWQEETQYF. In nucleotides, the CDR3 is TGTGCCAGCAGCTTATGGATGGTGTGGCAGGAAGAGACCCAGTACTTC.

CDR3: CASQAPGAIFNEQFF. The CDR3 region has the DNA TGTGCCAGCCAAGCTCCGGGGGCAATTTTCAATGAGCAGTTCTTC. The chain recombines TRBV25-1 with TRBJ2-1, with D perhaps given as TRBD1 or TRBD2 (6 bases each). This CDR3 has 15 amino acids. V lost 8 bases and J 6 bases, leaving 20 bases between the germline ends. The germline CDR1 and CDR2 sequences are MGHDK and SYGVNS.

This clonotype was counted once. The chain carries TRBV6-2 or TRBV6-3 and TRBJ2-6; 10 nucleotides align to TRBD2. CDR3 length: 18 residues. V dropped 6 bases and J dropped 0; count of bases not matched to a gene: 8. In germline, CDR1 is MNHEY, CDR2 SVGEGT. The CDR3: CASRPASGSPSGANVLTF. In DNA, the CDR3 is TGTGCCAGCAGACCGGCTAGCGGGAGTCCCTCTGGGGCCAACGTCCTGACTTTC.

This chain joins TRBV2 and TRBJ1-5; D unresolved. CDR3 length: 18 amino acids. V dropped 4 bases and J dropped 3 bases, with 22 bases sitting between them. CDR1 is SNHLY, CDR2 FYNNEI, per germline. The CDR3 loop is CASSARPPGNRNNQPQHF. The CDR3 DNA reads as TGTGCCAGCAGTGCCCGGCCTCCGGGAAATCGCAACAATCAGCCCCAGCATTTT.

This clonotype turned up a few times. The chain employs TRBV20-1 and TRBJ1-1; no clear D. Trimming took 1 base from V and 3 from J, leaving 9 bases between them. The CDR3 is 13 residues long. Germline loops: CDR1 DFQATT, CDR2 SNEGSKA (reference sequence). CDR3 protein: CSARGGKDTEAFF. CDR3 DNA sequence: TGCAGTGCTAGAGGGGGAAAAGACACTGAAGCTTTCTTT.